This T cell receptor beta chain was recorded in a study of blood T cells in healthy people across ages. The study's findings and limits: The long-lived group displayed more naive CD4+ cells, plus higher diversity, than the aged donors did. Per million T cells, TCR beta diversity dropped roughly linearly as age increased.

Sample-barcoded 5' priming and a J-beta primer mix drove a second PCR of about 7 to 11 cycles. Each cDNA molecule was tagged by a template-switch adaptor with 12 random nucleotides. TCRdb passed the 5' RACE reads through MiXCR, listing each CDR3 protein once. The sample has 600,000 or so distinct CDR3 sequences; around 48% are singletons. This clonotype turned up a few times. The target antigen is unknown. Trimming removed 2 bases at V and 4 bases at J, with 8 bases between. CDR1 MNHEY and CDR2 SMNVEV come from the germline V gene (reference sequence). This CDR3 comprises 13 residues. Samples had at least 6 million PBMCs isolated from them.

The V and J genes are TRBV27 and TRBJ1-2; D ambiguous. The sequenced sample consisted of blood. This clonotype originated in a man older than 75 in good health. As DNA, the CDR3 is TGTGCCAGCAGTTTAGGGGTTCCCTATGGCTACACCTTC. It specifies CASSLGVPYGYTF.